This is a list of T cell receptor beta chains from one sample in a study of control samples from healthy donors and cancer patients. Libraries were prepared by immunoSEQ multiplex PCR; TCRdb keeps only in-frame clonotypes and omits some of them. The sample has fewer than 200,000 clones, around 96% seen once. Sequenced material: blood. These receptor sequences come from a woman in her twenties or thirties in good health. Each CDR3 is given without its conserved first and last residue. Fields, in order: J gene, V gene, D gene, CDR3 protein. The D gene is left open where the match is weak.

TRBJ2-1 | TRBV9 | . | ASATGRARSYNEQF
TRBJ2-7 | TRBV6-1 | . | ASSEPGRPNYEQY
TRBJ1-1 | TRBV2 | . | ASSYGGLNTEAF
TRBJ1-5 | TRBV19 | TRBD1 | ASGTGNQPQH
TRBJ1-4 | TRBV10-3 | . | AISEPTGLLF
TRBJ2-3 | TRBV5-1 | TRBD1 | ASSLVVGTGGDADTQY
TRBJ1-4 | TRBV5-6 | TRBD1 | ASSWNRGEKLF
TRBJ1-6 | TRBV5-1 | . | ASSLEGGSPLH
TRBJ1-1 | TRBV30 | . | AWRGPGAARVNTEAF
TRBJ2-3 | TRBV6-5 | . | ASSYTGEAPDTQY
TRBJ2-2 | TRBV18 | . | ASSPLGTGNGAGELF
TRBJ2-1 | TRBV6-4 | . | ASSDTQYNEQF
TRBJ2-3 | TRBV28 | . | ASSLPSIFTDTQY
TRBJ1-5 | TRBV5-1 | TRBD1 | ASSLDRDQPQH
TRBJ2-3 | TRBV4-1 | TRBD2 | ASSQASGGAGTQY
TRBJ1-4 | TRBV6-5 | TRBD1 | ASTGTGSAEKLF
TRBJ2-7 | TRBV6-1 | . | ASSEQPAGRYEQY
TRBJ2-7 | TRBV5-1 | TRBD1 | ASSLAGGQGLYEQY
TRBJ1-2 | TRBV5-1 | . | ASSLGPTGVDYGYT